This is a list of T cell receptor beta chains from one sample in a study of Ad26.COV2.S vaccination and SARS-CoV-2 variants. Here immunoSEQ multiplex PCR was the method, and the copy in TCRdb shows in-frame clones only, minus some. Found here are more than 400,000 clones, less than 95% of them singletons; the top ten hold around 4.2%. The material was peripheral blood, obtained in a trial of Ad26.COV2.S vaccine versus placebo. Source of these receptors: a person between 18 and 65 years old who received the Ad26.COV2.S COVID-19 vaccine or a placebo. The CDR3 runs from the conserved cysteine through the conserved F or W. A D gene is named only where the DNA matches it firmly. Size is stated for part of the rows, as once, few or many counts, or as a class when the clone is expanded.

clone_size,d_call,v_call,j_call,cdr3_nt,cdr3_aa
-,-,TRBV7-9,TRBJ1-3,TGTGCCAGCAGCTTAGGCAGCTCTGGAAACACCATATATTTT,CASSLGSSGNTIYF
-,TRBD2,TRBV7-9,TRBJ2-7,TGTGCCAGCAGCTTAAGAGCGGGAGGTGCCTACGAGCAGTACTTC,CASSLRAGGAYEQYF
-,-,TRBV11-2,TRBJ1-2,TGTGCCAGCAGCTTAATTTCTGCCAACTATGGCTACACCTTC,CASSLISANYGYTF
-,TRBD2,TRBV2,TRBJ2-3,TGTGCCAGCAGTGTTCCCCCCCTAGCGGGAGTTCGCTCAGATACGCAGTATTTT,CASSVPPLAGVRSDTQYF
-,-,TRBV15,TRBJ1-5,TGTGCCACCAGCAGAGAGAGGAGGGACCAGCCCCAGCATTTT,CATSRERRDQPQHF
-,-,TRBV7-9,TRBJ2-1,TGTGCCAGCAGCTTCCGGGACAACAATGAGCAGTTCTTC,CASSFRDNNEQFF
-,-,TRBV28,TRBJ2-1,TGTGCCAGCAGTTTATACGCGGACGGAGCCTACAATGAGCAGTTCTTC,CASSLYADGAYNEQFF
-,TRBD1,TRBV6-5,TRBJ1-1,TGTGCCAGCAATTGGGACCGACAGGGAAGGACTGAAGCTTTCTTT,CASNWDRQGRTEAFF
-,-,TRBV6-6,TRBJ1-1,TGTGCCAGCACCTCCCAGGCAGGGAACACTGAAGCTTTCTTT,CASTSQAGNTEAFF
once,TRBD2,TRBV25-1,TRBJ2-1,TGTGCCAGCAGCACTAGCGGGAGGGGTGAGCAGTTCTTC,CASSTSGRGEQFF
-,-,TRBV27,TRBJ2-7,TGTGCCAGCGCTTATAGAGGACAGACCACCTACGAGCAGTACTTC,CASAYRGQTTYEQYF
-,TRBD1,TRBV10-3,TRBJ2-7,TGTGCCATCAGTGAGTTAAGGACAGGCTCCTACGAGCAGTACTTC,CAISELRTGSYEQYF
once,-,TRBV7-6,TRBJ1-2,TGTGCCAGCAGCCCTAGGGGGGCCAACTATGGCTACACCTTC,CASSPRGANYGYTF
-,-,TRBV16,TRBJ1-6,TGTGCCAGCAGCCAATCGCGGCCAGCCTATAATTCACCCCTCCACTTT,CASSQSRPAYNSPLHF
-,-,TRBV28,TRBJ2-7,TGTGCCAGCAGTAAGAATCGACAGTACTTC,CASSKNRQYF
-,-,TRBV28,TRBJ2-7,TGTGCCAGCAGTTTAAACCCCAGGGGCCCCAGTATGTACTTC,CASSLNPRGPSMYF
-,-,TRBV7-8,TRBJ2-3,TGTGCCAGCAGCTTACTAGCCCCAGATACGCAGTATTTT,CASSLLAPDTQYF
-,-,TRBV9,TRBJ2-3,TGTGCCAGCAGCGTAGCTACGGGGGGCAGGGGGTTCACAGATACGCAGTATTTT,CASSVATGGRGFTDTQYF
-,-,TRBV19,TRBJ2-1,TGTGCCGCAGGGGCCTCCTACAATGAGCAGTTCTTC,CAAGASYNEQFF